This is a list of T cell receptor beta chains from one sample in a study of CD8 T cells in Susac syndrome. TCRdb recomputed calls from the immunoSEQ multiplex PCR reads with MiXCR, one row per CDR3 protein. The sample carries about 120,000 distinct CDR3 sequences, around 94% recorded once. The sample consisted of CD8+ T cells from PBMCs. These receptors all come from a human donor with Susac syndrome. Each CDR3 is given with its conserved first and last residue. A D gene is named only where the DNA matches it firmly. A clone size is listed for some rows: how often the clone was seen (once, few, many), or a class if it is expanded.

v_gene: TRBV3-1
abundance: NA
d_gene: NA
j_gene: TRBJ2-1
CDR3nt: TGTGCCAGCAGCCAAGAGGTCGGGGTGCCCTCCTACAATGAGCAGTTCTTC
CDR3aa: CASSQEVGVPSYNEQFF

v_gene: TRBV20-1
abundance: NA
d_gene: TRBD2
j_gene: TRBJ2-4
CDR3nt: TGCAGTGCCTATAGCGGGGGAATAGCCAAAAACATTCAGTACTTC
CDR3aa: CSAYSGGIAKNIQYF

v_gene: TRBV9
abundance: NA
d_gene: NA
j_gene: TRBJ2-1
CDR3nt: TGTGCCAGCAGCGCCGGAGAACTGAATGAGCAGTTCTTC
CDR3aa: CASSAGELNEQFF

v_gene: TRBV24-1
abundance: NA
d_gene: NA
j_gene: TRBJ2-1
CDR3nt: TGTGCCACCAGTGACAGTGGGGGGACTGGCAATGAGCAGTTCTTC
CDR3aa: CATSDSGGTGNEQFF

v_gene: TRBV12-3/TRBV12-4
abundance: NA
d_gene: NA
j_gene: TRBJ1-1
CDR3nt: TGTGCCAGCGGTGGGGGGGCAGCTGAAGCTTTCTTT
CDR3aa: CASGGGAAEAFF

v_gene: TRBV6-5
abundance: NA
d_gene: NA
j_gene: TRBJ2-3
CDR3nt: TGTGCCAGCAGTTACTCCGGCGATACGCAGTATTTT
CDR3aa: CASSYSGDTQYF

v_gene: TRBV30
abundance: NA
d_gene: NA
j_gene: TRBJ2-7
CDR3nt: TGTGCCTGGAGTGTTGCGACGGCCTACGAGCAGTACTTC
CDR3aa: CAWSVATAYEQYF

v_gene: TRBV4-2
abundance: NA
d_gene: NA
j_gene: TRBJ1-5
CDR3nt: TGTGCCAGCAGCCAAGAGAACAGGCCCCATCAGCCCCAGCATTTT
CDR3aa: CASSQENRPHQPQHF

v_gene: TRBV29-1
abundance: NA
d_gene: NA
j_gene: TRBJ1-1
CDR3nt: TGCAGCGTTATCGAATTGTACACTGAAGCTTTCTTT
CDR3aa: CSVIELYTEAFF

v_gene: TRBV9
abundance: NA
d_gene: TRBD2
j_gene: TRBJ2-5
CDR3nt: TGTGCCAGCAGCTCTAGTGCGGGGGGCAGCCAAGAGACCCAGTACTTC
CDR3aa: CASSSSAGGSQETQYF

v_gene: TRBV10-2
abundance: NA
d_gene: NA
j_gene: TRBJ2-7
CDR3nt: TGCGCCAGCAGTCAGTCACGGGGGTTCACCTACGAGCAGTACTTC
CDR3aa: CASSQSRGFTYEQYF

v_gene: TRBV24-1
abundance: NA
d_gene: NA
j_gene: TRBJ2-3
CDR3nt: TGTGCCACCAGTGATTCTTACACAGATACGCAGTATTTT
CDR3aa: CATSDSYTDTQYF

v_gene: TRBV13
abundance: NA
d_gene: TRBD1
j_gene: TRBJ1-2
CDR3nt: TGTGCCAGCAGCATTAGGACAGGGGGCTTTTCATCAGGCTACACCTTC
CDR3aa: CASSIRTGGFSSGYTF

v_gene: TRBV29-1
abundance: NA
d_gene: NA
j_gene: TRBJ2-7
CDR3nt: TGCAGCGTGGAAGGGGACTCCTACGAGCAGTACTTC
CDR3aa: CSVEGDSYEQYF

v_gene: TRBV25-1
abundance: NA
d_gene: NA
j_gene: TRBJ2-7
CDR3nt: TGTGCCAGCAGTGAATTCGACAGCCTCCGGGGACACGAGCAGTACTTC
CDR3aa: CASSEFDSLRGHEQYF

v_gene: TRBV27
abundance: NA
d_gene: NA
j_gene: TRBJ2-7
CDR3nt: TGTGCCAGCAGTGTCCGGGACGGCTACGAGCAGTACTTC
CDR3aa: CASSVRDGYEQYF

v_gene: TRBV7-9
abundance: NA
d_gene: NA
j_gene: TRBJ1-2
CDR3nt: TGTGCCAGCAGCTTAGCTGGGGCGAGCTATGGCTACACCTTC
CDR3aa: CASSLAGASYGYTF

v_gene: TRBV19
abundance: once
d_gene: NA
j_gene: TRBJ2-2
CDR3nt: TGTGCCAGTAGTTTGGGTGGGAACGGGGAGCTGTTTTTT
CDR3aa: CASSLGGNGELFF

v_gene: TRBV9
abundance: NA
d_gene: TRBD2
j_gene: TRBJ2-1
CDR3nt: TGTGCCAGCAGCTTGGGGACTAGCGGGGGAGGGGATGAGCAGTTCTTC
CDR3aa: CASSLGTSGGGDEQFF

v_gene: TRBV27
abundance: once
d_gene: NA
j_gene: TRBJ1-5
CDR3nt: TGTGCCAGCAGTTTACGGGGGAGCAATCAGCCCCAGCATTTT
CDR3aa: CASSLRGSNQPQHF

v_gene: TRBV4-1
abundance: NA
d_gene: NA
j_gene: TRBJ2-1
CDR3nt: TGCGCCAGCAGCCAAGAGGGTCCCAGGGGCAATGAGCAGTTCTTC
CDR3aa: CASSQEGPRGNEQFF

v_gene: TRBV7-9
abundance: NA
d_gene: NA
j_gene: TRBJ1-1
CDR3nt: TGTGCCAGCATCCTCCCTAGGGGGTTGGGCACTGAAGCTTTCTTT
CDR3aa: CASILPRGLGTEAFF

v_gene: TRBV7-9
abundance: NA
d_gene: NA
j_gene: TRBJ1-2
CDR3nt: TGTGCCAGCAGCCATGACCGTAACTATGGCTACACCTTC
CDR3aa: CASSHDRNYGYTF

v_gene: TRBV29-1
abundance: few
d_gene: NA
j_gene: TRBJ2-7
CDR3nt: TGCAGCGTTGTCAGGGGATCTAGCGAGCAGTACTTC
CDR3aa: CSVVRGSSEQYF

v_gene: TRBV3-1
abundance: NA
d_gene: TRBD2
j_gene: TRBJ2-7
CDR3nt: TGTGCCAGCACCGGGACTAGTAGGTACGAGCAGTACTTC
CDR3aa: CASTGTSRYEQYF

v_gene: TRBV4-3
abundance: NA
d_gene: TRBD1
j_gene: TRBJ2-1
CDR3nt: TGCGCCAGCAGCCTCGGGACAGGCTCCTACAATGAGCAGTTCTTC
CDR3aa: CASSLGTGSYNEQFF